The source of this T cell receptor (beta chain) is a study of Graves' ophthalmopathy and Graves' hyperthyroidism. TCR beta CDR3 regions were amplified from RNA transcripts. HTBI primers were employed in first-round RT-PCR, then a second-round multiplex PCR followed. TCRdb recomputed calls from the multiplex PCR reads with MiXCR, one row per CDR3 protein. The table shows about 740,000 distinct CDR3 sequences, with roughly two fifths occurring only once. Notes on the study in general: Discrimination between ophthalmopathy and stable hyperthyroidism by a 13-signature model showed nearly 90% sensitivity and 65% to 84% specificity. Detected in blood as well were most expanded thyroid clonotypes with frequency above 0.001. The model achieved about 67% sensitivity and roughly 79% specificity for ophthalmopathy progression.

This clonotype came up a few times. Its antigen is unknown. Germline lookup yields CDR1 SGDLS and CDR2 YYNGEE. This CDR3 contains 14 residues. Trimming left V 3 bases short and J 0 bases short, with 10 bases between. The V and J genes are TRBV9 and TRBJ2-7; D call uncertain. This TCR was recovered from an adult man with Graves' ophthalmopathy. Material for sequencing was peripheral blood. CDR3 amino acids: CASSAALSSYEQYF. CDR3 coding DNA: TGTGCCAGCAGCGCCGCTCTAAGCTCCTACGAGCAGTACTTC.